The sequence of this T cell receptor beta chain was determined in a study of cytomegalovirus exposure and HLA in healthy donors. Points from the study as a whole: HLA alleles were associated with 16,000 or so TCR beta sequences in a later analysis at 0.05 false discovery rate.

A word on this clone: Its antigen remains unidentified.

The study ran its PCR with 60 Vbeta and 13 Jbeta primers. TCRdb keeps only in-frame clones here, not all; method: immunoSEQ multiplex PCR. Of 110,000 or so clones in the sample, approximately 72% are singletons; the top ten hold roughly 1.2%. V shed 5 bases and J shed 0 bases, with 10 bases lying between them. Germline V gives CDR1 SEHNR, CDR2 FQNEAQ (reference sequence). The CDR3 is made up of 14 amino acids. The sequence was collected from a man aged 25-45 years in good health and CMV-seronegative. The J gene is TRBJ1-2, the V gene TRBV7-9; no clear D. Sequencing was carried out using PBMCs. CDR3 nucleotide sequence: TGTGCCAGCAGCGAGCCATTAGCTAACTATGGCTACACCTTC. Protein product: CASSEPLANYGYTF.